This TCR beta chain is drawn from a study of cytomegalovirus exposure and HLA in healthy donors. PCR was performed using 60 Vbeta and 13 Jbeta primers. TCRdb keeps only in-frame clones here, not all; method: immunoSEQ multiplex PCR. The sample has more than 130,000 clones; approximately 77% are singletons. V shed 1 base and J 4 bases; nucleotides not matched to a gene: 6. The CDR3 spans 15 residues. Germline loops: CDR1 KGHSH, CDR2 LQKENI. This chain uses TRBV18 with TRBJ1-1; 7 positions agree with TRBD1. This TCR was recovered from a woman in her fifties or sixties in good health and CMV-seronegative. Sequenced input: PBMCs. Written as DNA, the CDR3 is TGTGCCAGCTCACCACAGACACAGGGGAGCACTGAAGCTTTCTTT. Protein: CASSPQTQGSTEAFF.